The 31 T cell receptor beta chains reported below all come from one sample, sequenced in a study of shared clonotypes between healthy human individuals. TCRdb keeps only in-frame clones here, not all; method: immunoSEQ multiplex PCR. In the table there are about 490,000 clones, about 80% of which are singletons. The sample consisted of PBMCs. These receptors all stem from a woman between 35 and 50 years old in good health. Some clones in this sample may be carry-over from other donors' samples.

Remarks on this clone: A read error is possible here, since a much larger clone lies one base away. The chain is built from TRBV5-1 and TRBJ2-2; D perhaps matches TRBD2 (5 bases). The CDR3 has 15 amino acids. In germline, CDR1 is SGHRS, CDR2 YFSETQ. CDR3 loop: CASSLRTGMTGKLFF. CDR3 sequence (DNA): TGCGCCAGCAGCTTAAGGACTGGAATGACCGGGAAGCTGTTTTTT.

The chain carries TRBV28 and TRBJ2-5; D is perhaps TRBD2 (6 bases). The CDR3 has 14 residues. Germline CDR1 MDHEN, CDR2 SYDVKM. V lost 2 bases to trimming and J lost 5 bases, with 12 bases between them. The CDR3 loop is CASSLGGLRETQYF. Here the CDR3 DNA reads TGTGCCAGCAGTTTAGGGGGGTTAAGGGAGACCCAGTACTTC.

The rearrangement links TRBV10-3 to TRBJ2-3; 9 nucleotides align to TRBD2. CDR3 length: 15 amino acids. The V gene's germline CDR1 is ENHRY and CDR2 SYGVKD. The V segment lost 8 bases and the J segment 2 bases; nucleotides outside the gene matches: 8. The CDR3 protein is CAIRASGIPTDTQYF. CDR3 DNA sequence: TGTGCCATCCGGGCTAGCGGGATACCCACAGATACGCAGTATTTT.

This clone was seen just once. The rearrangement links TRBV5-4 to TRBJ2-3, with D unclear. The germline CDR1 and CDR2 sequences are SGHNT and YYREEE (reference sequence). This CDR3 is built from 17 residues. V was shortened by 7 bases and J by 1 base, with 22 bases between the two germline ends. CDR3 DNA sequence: TGTGCCAGCTCCGCTGATGGTGGAAGCCCAGGCACAGATACGCAGTATTTT. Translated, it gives CASSADGGSPGTDTQYF.

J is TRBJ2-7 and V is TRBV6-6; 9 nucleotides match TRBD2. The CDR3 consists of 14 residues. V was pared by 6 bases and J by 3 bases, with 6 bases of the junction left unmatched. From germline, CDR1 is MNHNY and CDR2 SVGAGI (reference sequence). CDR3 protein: CASRPGLAFYEQYF. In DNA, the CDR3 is TGTGCCAGCAGGCCGGGACTAGCTTTCTACGAGCAGTACTTC.

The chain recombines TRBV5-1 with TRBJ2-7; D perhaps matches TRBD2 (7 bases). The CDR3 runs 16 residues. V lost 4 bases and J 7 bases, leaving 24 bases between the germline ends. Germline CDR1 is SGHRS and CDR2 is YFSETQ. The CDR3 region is CASSPPSGGHRGEQYF. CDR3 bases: TGCGCCAGCAGCCCCCCCTCGGGGGGACACCGTGGGGAGCAGTACTTC. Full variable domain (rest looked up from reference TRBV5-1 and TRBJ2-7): KAGVTQTPRYLIKTRGQQVTLSCSPISGHRSVSWYQQTPGQGLQFLFEYFSETQRNKGNFPGRFSGRQFSNSRSEMNVSTLELGDSALYLCASSPPSGGHRGEQYFGPGTRLTVT.

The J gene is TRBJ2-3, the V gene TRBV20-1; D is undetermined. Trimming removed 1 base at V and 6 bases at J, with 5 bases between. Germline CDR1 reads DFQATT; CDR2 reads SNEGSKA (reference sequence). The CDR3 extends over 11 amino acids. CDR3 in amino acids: CSARVRDTQYF. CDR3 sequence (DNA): TGCAGTGCTAGAGTTCGGGATACGCAGTATTTT.

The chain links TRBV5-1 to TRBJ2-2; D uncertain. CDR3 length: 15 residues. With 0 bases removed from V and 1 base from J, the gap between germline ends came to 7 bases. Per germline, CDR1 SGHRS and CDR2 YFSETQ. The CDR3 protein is CASSLGQVNTGELFF. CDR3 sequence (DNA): TGCGCCAGCAGCTTGGGGCAGGTGAACACCGGGGAGCTGTTTTTT.

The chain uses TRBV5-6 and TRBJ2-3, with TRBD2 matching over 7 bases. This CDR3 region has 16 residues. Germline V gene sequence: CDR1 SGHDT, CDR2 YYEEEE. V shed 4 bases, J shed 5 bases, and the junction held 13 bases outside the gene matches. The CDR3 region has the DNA TGTGCCAGCAGCCTCCCTGGGGAGCGGGGATTAGATACGCAGTATTTT. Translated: CASSLPGERGLDTQYF.

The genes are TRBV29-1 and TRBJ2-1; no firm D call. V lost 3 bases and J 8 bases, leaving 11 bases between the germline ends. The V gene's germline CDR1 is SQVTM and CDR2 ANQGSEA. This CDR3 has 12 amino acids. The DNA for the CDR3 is TGCAGCGTTGACGGTGGGTTGTATGAGCAGTTCTTC. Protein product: CSVDGGLYEQFF.

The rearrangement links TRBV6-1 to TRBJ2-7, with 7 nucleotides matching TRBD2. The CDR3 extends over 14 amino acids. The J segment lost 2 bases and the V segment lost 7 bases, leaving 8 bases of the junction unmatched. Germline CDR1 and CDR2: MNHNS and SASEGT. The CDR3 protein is CASKMGGGAYEQYF. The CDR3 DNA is TGTGCCAGCAAAATGGGGGGAGGGGCCTACGAGCAGTACTTC.

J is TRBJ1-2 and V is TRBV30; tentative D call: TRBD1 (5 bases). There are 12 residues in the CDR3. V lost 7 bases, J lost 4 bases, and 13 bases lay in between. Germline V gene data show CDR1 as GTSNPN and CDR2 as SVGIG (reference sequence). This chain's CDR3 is CALNRRGYGYTF. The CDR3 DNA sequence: TGTGCCTTGAATCGTAGGGGCTATGGCTACACCTTC. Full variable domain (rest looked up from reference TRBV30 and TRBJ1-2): SQTIHQWPATLVQPVGSPLSLECTVEGTSNPNLYWYRQAAGRGLQLLFYSVGIGQISSEVPQNLSASRPQDRQFILSSKKLLLSDSGFYLCALNRRGYGYTFGSGTRLTVV.

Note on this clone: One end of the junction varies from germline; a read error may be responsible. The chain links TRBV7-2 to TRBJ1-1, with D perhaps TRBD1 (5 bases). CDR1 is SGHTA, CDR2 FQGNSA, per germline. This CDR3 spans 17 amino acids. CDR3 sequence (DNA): TGCGCCAGCAGCCAAGATCTGGCAGGGAGGGCTAACACTGAAGCTTTCTTT. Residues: CASSQDLAGRANTEAFF.

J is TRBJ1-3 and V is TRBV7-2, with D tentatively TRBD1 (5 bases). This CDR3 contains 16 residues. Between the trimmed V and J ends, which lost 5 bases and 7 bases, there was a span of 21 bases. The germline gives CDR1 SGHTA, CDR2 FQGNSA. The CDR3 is CASSKGRILSLNTIYF. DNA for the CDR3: TGTGCCAGCAGCAAGGGGCGCATCTTGTCCCTCAACACCATATATTTT.

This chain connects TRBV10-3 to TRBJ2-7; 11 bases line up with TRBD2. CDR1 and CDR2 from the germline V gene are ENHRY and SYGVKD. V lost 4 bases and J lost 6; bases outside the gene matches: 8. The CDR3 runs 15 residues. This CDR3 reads CAISASSGRFSEQYF. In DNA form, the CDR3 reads TGTGCCATCAGTGCCTCTAGCGGGAGGTTTAGCGAGCAGTACTTC.

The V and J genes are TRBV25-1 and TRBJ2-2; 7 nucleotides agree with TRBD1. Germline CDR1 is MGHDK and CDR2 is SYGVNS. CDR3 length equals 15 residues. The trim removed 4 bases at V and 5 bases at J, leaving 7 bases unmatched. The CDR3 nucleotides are TGTGCCAGCAGTGGGCCCCTGGGACAGACCGGGGAGCTGTTTTTT. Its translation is CASSGPLGQTGELFF.

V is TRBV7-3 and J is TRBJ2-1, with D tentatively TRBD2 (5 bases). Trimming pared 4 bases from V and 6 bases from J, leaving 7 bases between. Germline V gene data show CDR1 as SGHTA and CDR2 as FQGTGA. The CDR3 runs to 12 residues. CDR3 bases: TGTGCCAGCAGCTCGGACTCCAATGAGCAGTTCTTC. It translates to CASSSDSNEQFF.

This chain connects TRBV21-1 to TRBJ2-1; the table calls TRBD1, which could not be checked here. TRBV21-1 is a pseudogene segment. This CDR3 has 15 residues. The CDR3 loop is CASKKYRAPYNEQFF. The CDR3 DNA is TGTGCCAGCAAGAAGTACAGGGCCCCCTACAATGAGCAGTTCTTC.

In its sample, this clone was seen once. CDR3 loop: CASTKDYSSYEQYF. As DNA, the CDR3 is TGTGCCAGCACCAAGGACTACTCGTCCTACGAGCAGTACTTC. This chain connects TRBV7-2 to TRBJ2-7; maybe TRBD2 (6 bases). Germline CDR1 is SGHTA and CDR2 is FQGNSA. The CDR3 is 14 residues long. Trimming left V 7 bases short and J 1 base short, with 14 bases between.

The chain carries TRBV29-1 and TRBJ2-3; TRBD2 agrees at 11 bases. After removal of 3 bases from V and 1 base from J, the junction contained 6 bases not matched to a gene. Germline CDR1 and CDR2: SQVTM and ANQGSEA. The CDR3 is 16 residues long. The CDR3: CSVEGGLAAGTDTQYF. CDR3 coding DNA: TGCAGCGTTGAGGGGGGACTAGCGGCCGGCACAGATACGCAGTATTTT.

The CDR3 sequence: CASSVGQDNEQFF. CDR3 DNA: TGTGCCAGCAGCGTTGGGCAAGACAATGAGCAGTTCTTC. The gene calls are TRBV7-3 and TRBJ2-1, with D unclear. V was shortened by 5 bases and J by 5 bases, with 10 bases between the two germline ends. The germline V gene encodes CDR1 SGHTA and CDR2 FQGTGA. There are 13 residues in the CDR3.

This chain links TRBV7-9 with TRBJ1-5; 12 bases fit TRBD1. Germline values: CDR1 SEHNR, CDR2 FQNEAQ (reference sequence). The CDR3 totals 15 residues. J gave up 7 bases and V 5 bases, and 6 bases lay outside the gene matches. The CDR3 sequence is CASSAGTGGFQPQHF. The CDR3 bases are TGTGCCAGCAGCGCCGGGACAGGGGGCTTCCAGCCCCAGCATTTT.

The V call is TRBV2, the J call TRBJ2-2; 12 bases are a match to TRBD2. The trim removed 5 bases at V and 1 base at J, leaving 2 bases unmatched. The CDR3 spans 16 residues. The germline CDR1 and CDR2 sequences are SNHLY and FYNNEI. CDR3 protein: CASSQLAGGNTGELFF. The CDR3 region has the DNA TGTGCCAGCAGTCAACTAGCGGGAGGGAACACCGGGGAGCTGTTTTTT.

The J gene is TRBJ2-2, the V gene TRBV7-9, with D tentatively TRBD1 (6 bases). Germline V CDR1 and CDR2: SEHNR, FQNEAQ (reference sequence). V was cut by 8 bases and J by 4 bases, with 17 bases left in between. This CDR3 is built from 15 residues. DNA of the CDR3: TGTGCCAGCCGTTTAGACAGGTGGGGCACCGGGGAGCTGTTTTTT. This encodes CASRLDRWGTGELFF.

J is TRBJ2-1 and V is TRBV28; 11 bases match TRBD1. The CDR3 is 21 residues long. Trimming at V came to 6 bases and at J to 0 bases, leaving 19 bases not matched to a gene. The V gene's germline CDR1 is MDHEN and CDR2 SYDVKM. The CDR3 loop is CASRGTPGTGGSRSSYNEQFF. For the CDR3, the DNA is TGTGCCAGCAGGGGGACCCCCGGGACAGGGGGAAGCCGGAGCTCCTACAATGAGCAGTTCTTC.

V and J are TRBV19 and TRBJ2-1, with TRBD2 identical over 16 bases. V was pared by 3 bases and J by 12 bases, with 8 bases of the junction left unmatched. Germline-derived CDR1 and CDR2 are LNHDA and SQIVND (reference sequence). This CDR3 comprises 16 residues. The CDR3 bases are TGTGCCAGTAGTATCAAACCGGGACTAGCGGGAGGGGGGCAGTTCTTC. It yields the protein CASSIKPGLAGGGQFF.

The CDR3 region is CASSLVLGVSTEAFF. The CDR3 nucleotides read TGTGCCAGCAGCTTGGTTTTGGGGGTGAGCACTGAAGCTTTCTTT. The V and J genes are TRBV5-6 and TRBJ1-1, with TRBD1 as a possible D gene (5 bases). V was pared by 0 bases and J by 4 bases, with 13 bases between. Looked up from germline, CDR1 is SGHDT and CDR2 is YYEEEE. This CDR3 is built from 15 residues.

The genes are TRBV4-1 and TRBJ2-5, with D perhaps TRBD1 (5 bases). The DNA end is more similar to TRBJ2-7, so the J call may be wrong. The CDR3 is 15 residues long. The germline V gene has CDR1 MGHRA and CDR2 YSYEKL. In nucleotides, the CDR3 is TGCGCCAGCAGCCAAGACTTTCCCAGGGTCTCCGAGCAGTACTTC. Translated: CASSQDFPRVSEQYF.

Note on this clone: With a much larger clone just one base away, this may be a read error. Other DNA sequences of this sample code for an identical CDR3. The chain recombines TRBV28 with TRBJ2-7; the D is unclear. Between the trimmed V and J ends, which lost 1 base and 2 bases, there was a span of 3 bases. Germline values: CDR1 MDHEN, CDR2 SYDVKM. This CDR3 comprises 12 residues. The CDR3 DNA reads TGTGCCAGCAGTTTATTGGCCTACGAGCAGTACTTC. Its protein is CASSLLAYEQYF.

The CDR3 here is CASSQEEGASGQPQHF. Written as DNA, the CDR3 is TGTGCCAGCAGCCAAGAAGAGGGGGCGTCGGGCCAGCCCCAGCATTTT. This sequence joins TRBV4-2 and TRBJ1-5, with 7 positions matching TRBD1. The CDR3 length is 16 residues. The trim removed 0 bases at V and 7 bases at J, leaving 9 bases unmatched. Germline V gene data show CDR1 as LGHNA and CDR2 as YNFKEQ.

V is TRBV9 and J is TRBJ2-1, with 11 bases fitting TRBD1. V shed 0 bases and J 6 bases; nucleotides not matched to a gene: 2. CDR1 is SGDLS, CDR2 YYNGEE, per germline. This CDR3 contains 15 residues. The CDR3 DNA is TGTGCCAGCAGCGTAGAAGGACAGGGGGCCAATGAGCAGTTCTTC. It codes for CASSVEGQGANEQFF. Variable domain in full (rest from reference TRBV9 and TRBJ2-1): DSGVTQTPKHLITATGQRVTLRCSPRSGDLSVYWYQQSLDQGLQFLIQYYNGEERAKGNILERFSAQQFPDLHSELNLSSLELGDSALYFCASSVEGQGANEQFFGPGTRLTVL.